The 32 T cell receptor beta chains in this list originate from one sample, sequenced in a study of shared clonotypes between healthy human individuals. The method was immunoSEQ multiplex PCR; TCRdb's version includes in-frame clones alone and lacks a portion of them. The table has roughly 2 million clones, 95% seen once. The sample was naive CD4+ T cells sorted from blood. Subset given: CD45RA+ positively selected. These receptors were obtained from a young man in good health.

J is TRBJ2-5 and V is TRBV4-1; maybe TRBD2 (5 bases). This CDR3 is 15 amino acids long. Trimming took 0 bases from V and 5 from J, leaving 13 bases between them. Germline CDR1 and CDR2: MGHRA and YSYEKL. The CDR3: CASSQDTGRPETQYF. DNA of the CDR3: TGCGCCAGCAGCCAAGATACGGGGAGACCGGAGACCCAGTACTTC.

This chain's CDR3 is CASSLDRARGEAFF. DNA for the CDR3: TGTGCCAGCAGCTTAGACAGGGCGCGGGGGGAAGCTTTCTTT. The J gene is TRBJ1-1, the V gene TRBV5-4, with 7 nucleotides matching TRBD1. The CDR3 runs 14 residues. The germline CDR1 and CDR2 sequences are SGHNT and YYREEE (reference sequence). Unmatched junction bases numbered 9, after V lost 2 bases and J lost 8 bases.

This chain connects TRBV6-1 to TRBJ2-7; tentatively, D is TRBD2 (5 bases). Trimming left V 2 bases short and J 0 bases short, with 14 bases between. The CDR3 runs 16 residues. Germline values: CDR1 MNHNS, CDR2 SASEGT. CDR3: CASSEPLTIPSYEQYF. The CDR3 coding sequence is TGTGCCAGCAGTGAACCTTTGACTATCCCCTCCTACGAGCAGTACTTC.

The rearrangement joins TRBV12-5 to TRBJ1-2; D is ambiguous. Trimming left V 1 base short and J 3 bases short, with 9 bases between. This CDR3 region has 14 residues. The V gene's germline CDR1 is LGHNT and CDR2 FRNRAP. CDR3 DNA: TGTGCTAGTGGTTTGGGAACAGTGGACTATGGCTACACCTTC. It translates to CASGLGTVDYGYTF.

The V gene is TRBV30, the J gene TRBJ2-7, with no clear D. Germline CDR1 reads GTSNPN; CDR2 reads SVGIG (reference sequence). V gave up 0 bases and J gave up 2 bases, with 8 bases separating them. The CDR3 has 13 amino acids. In DNA, the CDR3 is TGTGCCTGGAGTGTGGGGTGGGCCTACGAGCAGTACTTC. Translating it yields CAWSVGWAYEQYF.

The chain joins TRBV2 to TRBJ2-7; 7 bases are a match to TRBD2. V dropped 5 bases and J dropped 4; count of bases not matched to a gene: 5. CDR1 is SNHLY and CDR2 is FYNNEI in the germline V gene. The CDR3 sequence is 13 residues long. CDR3 coding DNA: TGTGCCAGCAGTCCAACGGGGGGATACGAGCAGTACTTC. This sequence encodes CASSPTGGYEQYF.

V and J are TRBV27 and TRBJ2-2; 14 nucleotides align to TRBD2. V trimming: 6 bases; J trimming: 1 base; junction bases outside the gene matches: 7. Looked up from germline, CDR1 is MNHEY and CDR2 is SMNVEV (reference sequence). CDR3 length: 18 residues. DNA of the CDR3: TGTGCCAGCAGCCGACGAGGACTAGCGGGGGGGAACACCGGGGAGCTGTTTTTT. Residues: CASSRRGLAGGNTGELFF.

The chain recombines TRBV28 with TRBJ1-5, with D possibly matching TRBD1 (5 bases). This CDR3 has 16 residues. V was trimmed by 4 bases and J by 1 base, leaving 14 bases between them. Germline CDR1 and CDR2: MDHEN and SYDVKM. The CDR3 protein is CASSYLAGVSNQPQHF. The DNA of the CDR3 is TGTGCCAGCAGTTACTTGGCGGGGGTGAGCAATCAGCCCCAGCATTTT.

The gene calls are TRBV28 and TRBJ2-2; 7 bases are shared with TRBD2. V dropped 10 bases and J dropped 4; count of bases not matched to a gene: 12. CDR1 is MDHEN, CDR2 SYDVKM, per germline. The CDR3 length is 15 residues. For the CDR3, the DNA is TGTGCCACCACTCGGGGGGACGCGGTCACCGGGGAGCTGTTTTTT. Its protein product is CATTRGDAVTGELFF. The full variable domain, with the rest looked up from reference TRBV28 and TRBJ2-2, is DVKVTQSSRYLVKRTGEKVFLECVQDMDHENMFWYRQDPGLGLRLIYFSYDVKMKEKGDIPEGYSVSREKKERFSLILESASTNQTSMYLCATTRGDAVTGELFFGEGSRLTVL.

The CDR3 nucleotides are TGTGCCAGCAGCAAACTCTCGGGGGTCTATGGCTACACCTTC. This gives the protein CASSKLSGVYGYTF. The V and J genes are TRBV5-6 and TRBJ1-2; D is possibly TRBD1 (5 bases). The CDR3 sequence is 14 residues long. Trimming shortened V by 4 bases and J by 4 bases, and 14 bases separated the two germline ends. Germline V gene lookup returns CDR1 SGHDT and CDR2 YYEEEE.

J is TRBJ2-5 and V is TRBV18; 11 nucleotides agree with TRBD2. Germline V lookup: CDR1 KGHSH, CDR2 LQKENI. CDR3 length equals 18 residues. The J segment lost 1 base and the V segment lost 2 bases, leaving 9 bases of the junction unmatched. The CDR3: CASSPDTSGRAIQETQYF. The CDR3 coding sequence is TGTGCCAGCTCACCAGATACTAGCGGGAGAGCCATCCAAGAGACCCAGTACTTC.

This clone was detected a few times. The V call is TRBV29-1, the J call TRBJ1-2; D gene uncertain. CDR3 length: 14 amino acids. V lost 2 bases and J lost 4, with 14 bases in between. CDR1 is SQVTM, CDR2 ANQGSEA, per germline. CDR3 coding DNA: TGCAGCGTTGAAAGTTCAGGAATTAGCTATGGCTACACCTTC. It translates to CSVESSGISYGYTF.

The CDR3 protein is CASSQEPGFDGYTF. The CDR3, as DNA: TGCGCCAGCAGCCAAGAGCCCGGGTTCGATGGCTACACCTTC. This chain links TRBV4-1 with TRBJ1-2; no definite D call. The ends were cut back, 0 bases at V and 6 bases at J, with 11 bases in the middle. Germline CDR1 and CDR2: MGHRA and YSYEKL. The CDR3 is 14 residues long.

V and J are TRBV7-3 and TRBJ2-3; D is uncertain. This CDR3 is 13 amino acids long. Trimming stripped 5 bases from V and 0 bases from J, with 6 bases between. The germline V gene encodes CDR1 SGHTA and CDR2 FQGTGA. CDR3 in DNA: TGTGCCAGCAGCCGCTACAGCACAGATACGCAGTATTTT. Translating gives CASSRYSTDTQYF.

On this clone itself: Distinct nucleotide sequences in the sample also encode this CDR3. The rearrangement uses TRBV2 and TRBJ2-7, with 8 bases lining up with TRBD1. J lost 0 bases, V lost 5 bases, and 3 bases had no gene match. The CDR3 totals 14 residues. Germline CDR1 and CDR2: SNHLY and FYNNEI. The DNA of the CDR3 is TGTGCCAGCAGTCCTGACAGGGGCTCCTACGAGCAGTACTTC. This translates into CASSPDRGSYEQYF. The variable domain in full, completed from reference TRBV2 and TRBJ2-7, reads EPEVTQTPSHQVTQMGQEVILRCVPISNHLYFYWYRQILGQKVEFLVSFYNNEISEKSEIFDDQFSVERPDGSNFTLKIRSTKLEDSAMYFCASSPDRGSYEQYFGPGTRLTVT.

V usage is TRBV7-9 and J usage is TRBJ1-5; no clear D gene. Germline CDR1 and CDR2: SEHNR and FQNEAQ (reference sequence). This CDR3 spans 13 amino acids. Deletions cut 0 bases from V and 7 bases from J, with 7 bases between. This CDR3 reads CASSLAPKQPQHF. The CDR3 DNA reads TGTGCCAGCAGCTTAGCGCCAAAGCAGCCCCAGCATTTT.

With respect to this clone: In the same sample, other DNA sequences code for this CDR3. This chain uses TRBV20-1 with TRBJ1-1; D call uncertain. Germline V gene lookup returns CDR1 DFQATT and CDR2 SNEGSKA (reference sequence). This CDR3 is built from 11 residues. V lost 5 bases and J 2 bases, leaving 6 bases between the germline ends. CDR3 bases: TGCAGTGCTCCCCACAACACTGAAGCTTTCTTT. As protein: CSAPHNTEAFF.

J is TRBJ2-5 and V is TRBV25-1; 9 positions agree with TRBD2. Germline values: CDR1 MGHDK, CDR2 SYGVNS. This CDR3 region has 14 residues. V lost 5 bases and J lost 2; bases outside the gene matches: 3. The CDR3 DNA reads as TGTGCCAGCAGTAGCGGGGGGCCGCAAGAGACCCAGTACTTC. Translated: CASSSGGPQETQYF.

This clone was seen only once. The genes are TRBV2 and TRBJ2-3; tentative D call: TRBD2 (6 bases). V lost 2 bases and J lost 2, with 14 bases in between. The CDR3 is made up of 16 amino acids. Germline CDR1 SNHLY, CDR2 FYNNEI. CDR3 sequence: CASSEQGTASTDTQYF. CDR3 DNA: TGTGCCAGCAGTGAACAAGGGACTGCCTCCACAGATACGCAGTATTTT.

The rearrangement joins TRBV10-3 to TRBJ2-3, with no clear D. This CDR3 contains 14 residues. The germline V and J ends were trimmed by 10 bases and 0 bases, with 14 bases remaining between them. Germline loops: CDR1 ENHRY, CDR2 SYGVKD. CDR3 sequence (DNA): TGTGCCACGGGCGGAGATTCAAGCACAGATACGCAGTATTTT. This translates into CATGGDSSTDTQYF.

This clone has only one observation. This chain connects TRBV6-5 to TRBJ2-1; tentatively, D is TRBD2 (7 bases). Germline CDR1 is MNHEY and CDR2 is SVGAGI. The CDR3 consists of 16 residues. Trimming cost V 2 bases and J 4 bases, with 15 bases left between them. The CDR3 sequence: CASSYAGAQNYNEQFF. The CDR3 nucleotides read TGTGCCAGCAGTTACGCGGGGGCCCAAAATTACAATGAGCAGTTCTTC.

The chain employs TRBV28 and TRBJ2-1; 12 nucleotides match TRBD2. Germline CDR1 is MDHEN and CDR2 is SYDVKM. Losses at the gene ends were 5 bases for V and 10 bases for J; bases not matched to a gene: 6. This CDR3 is built from 14 residues. The CDR3 DNA is TGTGCCAGCAGTGGACTAGCGGGACCCTACGAGCAGTTCTTC. Its translation is CASSGLAGPYEQFF. The full variable domain, its missing parts supplied by reference TRBV28 and TRBJ2-1, is DVKVTQSSRYLVKRTGEKVFLECVQDMDHENMFWYRQDPGLGLRLIYFSYDVKMKEKGDIPEGYSVSREKKERFSLILESASTNQTSMYLCASSGLAGPYEQFFGPGTRLTVL.

The CDR3 spells CASSVGPGNTIYF. CDR3 bases: TGTGCCAGCAGTGTCGGGCCTGGAAACACCATATATTTT. The V and J genes are TRBV6-1 and TRBJ1-3; D not resolved. The CDR3 has 13 residues. From germline, CDR1 is MNHNS and CDR2 SASEGT. V was clipped by 4 bases and J by 2 bases, with 6 bases between them.

A note on this clone: The sample contains more than one DNA sequence encoding this CDR3. This chain uses TRBV19 with TRBJ2-7; the D is unclear. Trimming left V 3 bases short and J 3 bases short, with 9 bases between. This CDR3 is 13 amino acids long. CDR1 is LNHDA and CDR2 is SQIVND in the germline V gene (reference sequence). Here the CDR3 reads CASSIGAGYEQYF. The CDR3 bases are TGTGCCAGTAGTATCGGCGCCGGCTACGAGCAGTACTTC.

This clone was seen once. The rearrangement uses TRBV10-2 and TRBJ2-1; 9 nucleotides match TRBD2. Germline CDR1 reads WSHSY; CDR2 reads SAAADI. The CDR3 length is 16 residues. V dropped 0 bases and J dropped 9; count of bases not matched to a gene: 9. The CDR3 bases are TGCGCCAGCAGTGAGTCTTATGGGCTAGCGGGATTTGAGCAGTTCTTC. Translating gives CASSESYGLAGFEQFF.

This rearrangement joins TRBV6-5 to TRBJ2-7; 8 bases are a match to TRBD1. Unmatched junction bases numbered 7, after V lost 5 bases and J lost 4 bases. The CDR3 is 14 residues long. Per germline, CDR1 MNHEY and CDR2 SVGAGI. In DNA form, the CDR3 reads TGTGCCAGCAGTAACGGACAGGGACCGTACGAGCAGTACTTC. Residues: CASSNGQGPYEQYF.

The chain links TRBV10-3 to TRBJ2-7; 15 bases are a match to TRBD2. Per germline, CDR1 ENHRY and CDR2 SYGVKD. With 3 bases clipped from V and 6 bases from J, the junction kept 3 bases outside the gene matches. The CDR3 contains 15 residues. CDR3 protein: CAISDPGLAGGEQYF. CDR3 nucleotide sequence: TGTGCCATCAGTGATCCGGGACTAGCGGGAGGCGAGCAGTACTTC.

This chain joins TRBV5-4 and TRBJ2-7; 9 bases agree with TRBD1. With V trimmed by 4 bases and J by 8 bases, 7 bases remained unmatched. Per germline, CDR1 SGHNT and CDR2 YYREEE (reference sequence). The CDR3 is 13 amino acids. CDR3: CASSLGDRVQQYF. CDR3 nucleotide sequence: TGTGCCAGCAGCCTGGGGGACAGGGTACAGCAGTACTTC.

The V gene is TRBV27, the J gene TRBJ2-3; perhaps TRBD2 as D (5 bases). The germline gives CDR1 MNHEY, CDR2 SMNVEV (reference sequence). The V and J ends lost 5 bases and 2 bases respectively, with 20 bases between them. The CDR3 length is 17 residues. CDR3 sequence (DNA): TGTGCCAGCAGTCCCGAGCTTATAGGAGGTGTCACAGATACGCAGTATTTT. This encodes CASSPELIGGVTDTQYF.

The chain has TRBV4-3 and TRBJ2-7, with 7 nucleotides matching TRBD2. The CDR3 has 15 residues. CDR1 is LGHNA and CDR2 is YSLEER in the germline V gene. V lost 0 bases, J lost 3 bases, and 5 bases stayed unmatched. The CDR3 sequence is CASSQEGGTIYEQYF. CDR3 sequence (DNA): TGCGCCAGCAGCCAAGAGGGGGGGACGATCTACGAGCAGTACTTC.

This chain uses TRBV11-1 with TRBJ2-5; D remains unclear. Germline-derived CDR1 and CDR2 are SGHAT and FQDESV (reference sequence). The CDR3 extends over 13 amino acids. Deletions cut 5 bases from V and 4 bases from J, with 11 bases between. As DNA, the CDR3 is TGTGCCAGCAGCCCAGGTATGCGAGAGACCCAGTACTTC. It codes for CASSPGMRETQYF.

The chain joins TRBV7-2 to TRBJ2-7; D may match TRBD1 or TRBD2 (6 bases each). Germline lookup yields CDR1 SGHTA and CDR2 FQGNSA. V lost 6 bases and J lost 3, with 18 bases in between. This CDR3 is built from 15 residues. The CDR3 nucleotides read TGTGCCAGCAGTTGGGGGCGGGGTGGCATCTACGAGCAGTACTTC. Protein: CASSWGRGGIYEQYF.